This TCR beta chain was observed in a study of T cell repertoires in cytomegalovirus infection. Study-wide findings and caveats: HLA-C-restricted TCR beta clonotypes specific for CMV led the ex vivo response.

This clonotype was counted a few times. The antigen is not known. TCRdb fed the reads into MiXCR, producing one record per CDR3 protein. Of approximately 150,000 distinct CDR3 sequences in the sample, more than 15% were seen once. This TCR derives from a human donor in good health (CMV status not recorded). Some clones in this sample may be carry-over from other donors' samples. What was sequenced was CD8+ T cells from PBMCs.

Here the CDR3 DNA reads TGTGCCAGCAGTCCCGAGGGGCTTGCCAATTTCAATGAGCAGTTCTTC. It yields the protein CASSPEGLANFNEQFF. This rearrangement joins TRBV6-2 or TRBV6-3 to TRBJ2-1; perhaps D is TRBD1 or TRBD2 (5 bases each). Germline-derived CDR1 and CDR2 are MNHEY and SVGEGT. V was pared by 5 bases and J by 6 bases, with 20 bases between. The CDR3 length is 16 residues.